This TCR beta chain derives from a study of glioma-infiltrating T cells after dendritic cell vaccination. TCRdb keeps only in-frame clones here, not all; method: immunoSEQ multiplex PCR. Of some 78,000 clones in the sample, 75% to 90% are singletons; the top ten hold over 6.5%. To note about this clone: Its matching antigen is unknown.

Study results and limitations: Estimated pretreatment TIL content predicted outcome after dendritic cell vaccination.

Germline assignment: CDR1 SNHLY and CDR2 FYNNEI. The CDR3 runs to 12 residues. With 3 bases removed from V and 7 bases from J, the gap between germline ends came to 7 bases. As for time point: after dendritic cell vaccination, including at tumor progression/relapse. Before vaccination, two weeks after the third vaccination, and at progression, PBMC were collected. The receptor was derived from a human donor with glioblastoma. V gene TRBV2 combines with J gene TRBJ2-1; D is possibly TRBD1 (6 bases). The specimen was blood, collected after dendritic cell vaccination. The CDR3 here is CASSDRGNEQFF. The CDR3 DNA reads as TGTGCCAGCAGTGACAGGGGAAATGAGCAGTTCTTC.